A selection of T cell receptor beta chains follows, all from one sample in a study of OX40 agonist ivuxolimab in advanced cancers. Using immunoSEQ multiplex PCR, the repertoire was profiled, and TCRdb retains in-frame clones only, with some absent. The repertoire holds around 62,000 clones, with 65% to 90% as singletons. Material: CD4+ or CD8+ T cells sorted from blood, obtained in a trial of the OX40 agonist ivuxolimab. The receptors shown here come from an adult with an advanced solid tumor such as melanoma, head and neck, liver or kidney cancer. Both conserved end residues are part of each CDR3. D genes are given only for firm matches. Only part of the rows carry a size: once, few, many, or a class if the clone is expanded.

TRBV27	13	few	TRBJ1-2	TRBD1	TGTGCCAGCAGTTACAGGGGCCTCTATGGCTACACCTTC	CASSYRGLYGYTF
TRBV29-1	12	.	TRBJ2-7	TRBD1	TGCAGCGTTGACCAGGGGGCTTTCGAGCAGTACTTC	CSVDQGAFEQYF
TRBV28	12	few	TRBJ1-1	.	TGTGCCAGCGGAAGGGGGTTCACGGAAGCTTTCTTT	CASGRGFTEAFF
TRBV7-2	14	.	TRBJ2-3	TRBD2	TGTGCCAGCAGCTTAGCGAGCGGGGGGGACACGCAGTATTTT	CASSLASGGDTQYF
TRBV2	12	.	TRBJ2-7	.	TGTGCCACCCGAAAGGTTCTCTACGAGCAGTACTTC	CATRKVLYEQYF
TRBV7-2	13	.	TRBJ2-5	.	TGTGCCAGCAGCTTAGTACGGTGGGAGACCCAGTACTTC	CASSLVRWETQYF
TRBV6-5	15	once	TRBJ2-1	TRBD2	TGTGCCAGCAGTTACGGCGGGACTAGAGGGAATGAGCAGTTCTTC	CASSYGGTRGNEQFF
TRBV11-2	16	.	TRBJ1-4	.	TGTGCCAGCAGCTTAGATCATTGGGGACTGAATGAAAAACTGTTTTTT	CASSLDHWGLNEKLFF
TRBV19	13	.	TRBJ2-7	TRBD1	TGTGCCAGTTCCGGGACAGGGGGTTGGGAGCAGTACTTC	CASSGTGGWEQYF
TRBV7-2	14	.	TRBJ2-7	.	TGTGCCAGCAGCTCCGCCGCGACTTCCCGCGAGCAGTACTTC	CASSSAATSREQYF
TRBV5-1	17	.	TRBJ2-3	TRBD2	TGCGCCAGCAGCTCCCGATCACTAGCGGCCTACACAGATACGCAGTATTTT	CASSSRSLAAYTDTQYF
TRBV15	13	.	TRBJ1-6	.	TGTGCCACCAGCAGCTTAGGTGTTTCAGCCCTCCACTTT	CATSSLGVSALHF
TRBV7-8	18	.	TRBJ1-1	.	TGTGCCAGCAGCTTAGCCCCAGCAGACAGCTTATTGAACACTGAAGCTTTCTTT	CASSLAPADSLLNTEAFF
TRBV6-5	13	.	TRBJ1-1	.	TGTGCCAGCAGGCTACAGTTGAACACTGAAGCTTTCTTT	CASRLQLNTEAFF
TRBV19	14	.	TRBJ1-3	.	TGTGCCAGTAGTATGGGTGGACTCGGGAACACCATATATTTT	CASSMGGLGNTIYF
TRBV20-1	11	.	TRBJ2-7	.	TGCAGTGCTAAAACAGATGTCGAGCAGTACTTC	CSAKTDVEQYF
TRBV5-8	15	.	TRBJ2-7	TRBD1	TGTGCCAGCAGCTACTCAGACAGGGGCAACTACGAGCAGTACTTC	CASSYSDRGNYEQYF
TRBV7-2	13	.	TRBJ2-1	.	TGTGCCAGCAGCTTAAATTCGGGGAATGAGCAGTTCTTC	CASSLNSGNEQFF
TRBV7-3	13	once	TRBJ2-3	.	TGTGCCAGCAGCTACTTACAGGGAGGTACGCAGTATTTT	CASSYLQGGTQYF
TRBV4-3	17	few	TRBJ1-5	.	TGCGCCAGCAGCCAAGAATACACACATAGGGGCAATCAGCCCCAGCATTTT	CASSQEYTHRGNQPQHF
TRBV19	14	few	TRBJ2-2	TRBD2	TGTGCCAGTAGTATAGCGGGGGGAAACGGGGAGCTGTTTTTT	CASSIAGGNGELFF
TRBV7-9	14	few	TRBJ1-2	TRBD1	TGTGCCAGCAGCTTGGCAGGGGGCAACTATGGCTACACCTTC	CASSLAGGNYGYTF